Following are 6 T cell receptor beta chains from one sample sequenced in a study of OX40 agonist ivuxolimab in advanced cancers. The method was immunoSEQ multiplex PCR; TCRdb's version includes in-frame clones alone and lacks a portion of them. This table has roughly 70,000 clones, approximately 86% appearing once. The source was CD4+ or CD8+ T cells sorted from blood, collected in a trial of the OX40 agonist ivuxolimab. These receptors all come from an adult with an advanced solid tumor such as melanoma, head and neck, liver or kidney cancer.

The CDR3: CASSNLHHSNQPQHF. The CDR3 nucleotides are TGTGCCAGTAGTAACTTACACCATAGCAATCAGCCCCAGCATTTT. This rearrangement joins TRBV19 to TRBJ1-5; D is ambiguous. Germline V gives CDR1 LNHDA, CDR2 SQIVND (reference sequence). The CDR3 runs 15 residues. Trimming removed 4 bases from V and 0 bases from J, with 10 bases in between.

V usage is TRBV6-1 and J usage is TRBJ1-2, with D tentatively TRBD1 (6 bases). V lost 5 bases and J lost 6, with 13 bases in between. Germline assignment: CDR1 MNHNS and CDR2 SASEGT. There are 13 residues in the CDR3. This CDR3 reads CASSQRGENGYTF. The CDR3 DNA sequence: TGTGCCAGCAGTCAAAGGGGGGAGAATGGCTACACCTTC.

This chain connects TRBV28 to TRBJ1-5, with 7 bases fitting TRBD1. The CDR3 is 16 residues long. Germline CDR1 and CDR2: MDHEN and SYDVKM. V was clipped by 2 bases and J by 2 bases; unmatched bases: 6. The CDR3 protein is CASSLGTGAGNQPQHF. The DNA of the CDR3 is TGTGCCAGCAGTTTAGGAACAGGGGCTGGCAATCAGCCCCAGCATTTT.

This chain joins TRBV11-2 and TRBJ2-7; unclear D gene. The CDR3 has 14 amino acids. V was clipped by 2 bases and J by 2 bases, with 10 bases between them. The germline V gene encodes CDR1 SGHAT and CDR2 FQNNGV. The CDR3 spells CASSLYVAPYEQYF. The CDR3 coding sequence is TGTGCCAGCAGCTTATACGTGGCACCCTACGAGCAGTACTTC.

This clone was found a few times. The CDR3 here is CSGGEETQYF. The CDR3 DNA follows: TGCAGCGGGGGAGAGGAGACCCAGTACTTC. The chain has TRBV29-1 and TRBJ2-5; D is possibly TRBD2 (5 bases). Germline V CDR1 and CDR2: SQVTM, ANQGSEA. Deletions cut 7 bases from V and 5 bases from J, with 8 bases between. The CDR3 loop spans 10 amino acids.

This clone is a singleton in its sample. The rearrangement links TRBV10-3 to TRBJ2-3, with 7 bases lining up with TRBD2. Looked up from germline, CDR1 is ENHRY and CDR2 is SYGVKD. The length of the CDR3 is 16 residues. V shed 0 bases, J shed 5 bases, and the junction held 8 bases outside the gene matches. The CDR3 protein is CAISESPSGGGDTQYF. CDR3 nucleotides: TGTGCCATCAGTGAGTCCCCTAGCGGCGGAGGAGATACGCAGTATTTT.